This is a list of T cell receptor beta chains from one sample in a study of cytomegalovirus exposure and HLA in healthy donors. Profiling relied on immunoSEQ multiplex PCR, and the TCRdb table lists in-frame clones only, not all of them. The sample consists of some 190,000 clones, roughly 80% of them appearing once. Sequencing was performed on PBMCs. Receptors were obtained from a woman aged 45-65 years in good health and CMV-seronegative. The CDR3 runs from the conserved cysteine through the conserved F or W. Each record gives: D gene, clone size, J gene, V gene, CDR3 DNA, CDR3 protein. A D gene is named only where the DNA matches it firmly. Size values are once, few and many counts, or a class for expanded clones, and some rows have none.

d_gene: TRBD1; abundance: few; j_gene: TRBJ1-4; v_gene: TRBV6-5; CDR3nt: TGTGCCAGCAGTCCCAGGGGGCGAGCTGAAAAACTGTTTTTT; CDR3aa: CASSPRGRAEKLFF
d_gene: .; abundance: .; j_gene: TRBJ2-3; v_gene: TRBV6-1; CDR3nt: TGTGCCAGCGGAGGTACACGCAGCACAGATACGCAGTATTTT; CDR3aa: CASGGTRSTDTQYF
d_gene: .; abundance: once; j_gene: TRBJ2-3; v_gene: TRBV19; CDR3nt: TGTGCCAGTACTAGGGACAACCTCAAGTATTTT; CDR3aa: CASTRDNLKYF
d_gene: .; abundance: .; j_gene: TRBJ2-1; v_gene: TRBV5-6; CDR3nt: TGTGCCAGCAGCTTGTTTATTAGAGGAGACCGTGAGCAGTTCTTC; CDR3aa: CASSLFIRGDREQFF
d_gene: .; abundance: .; j_gene: TRBJ2-3; v_gene: TRBV19; CDR3nt: TGTGCCAGTACCGGGCGGGGCTTCACAGATACGCAGTATTTT; CDR3aa: CASTGRGFTDTQYF
d_gene: TRBD1; abundance: few; j_gene: TRBJ1-3; v_gene: TRBV28; CDR3nt: TGTGCCAGCAGTTCTCCAGGGGGGAGCTCTGGAAACACCATATATTTT; CDR3aa: CASSSPGGSSGNTIYF
d_gene: TRBD1; abundance: .; j_gene: TRBJ2-7; v_gene: TRBV6-6; CDR3nt: TGTGCCAGCAGTGGGGGGACAGGGGATTCCTACGAGCAGTACTTC; CDR3aa: CASSGGTGDSYEQYF
d_gene: .; abundance: .; j_gene: TRBJ2-4; v_gene: TRBV5-1; CDR3nt: TGCGCCAGCAGCTTGGCGGCGGGGATCAAAAACATTCAGTACTTC; CDR3aa: CASSLAAGIKNIQYF
d_gene: TRBD2; abundance: once; j_gene: TRBJ2-1; v_gene: TRBV4-2; CDR3nt: TGTGCCAGCAGCCAAGGGACTAGCGGTCACAATGAGCAGTTCTTC; CDR3aa: CASSQGTSGHNEQFF
d_gene: TRBD2; abundance: .; j_gene: TRBJ2-1; v_gene: TRBV29-1; CDR3nt: TGCAGCGTTGGACTAGCGGGGACCAATGAGCAGTTCTTC; CDR3aa: CSVGLAGTNEQFF
d_gene: .; abundance: .; j_gene: TRBJ2-7; v_gene: TRBV4-3; CDR3nt: TGCGCCAGCAGCCAAGATCATGGGGACAAGGAATACGAGCAGTACTTC; CDR3aa: CASSQDHGDKEYEQYF
d_gene: .; abundance: .; j_gene: TRBJ2-7; v_gene: TRBV7-3; CDR3nt: TGTGCCAGCAGCTTAACGGGGGAGGACTATCTTCAGTACTTC; CDR3aa: CASSLTGEDYLQYF
d_gene: .; abundance: .; j_gene: TRBJ2-4; v_gene: TRBV27; CDR3nt: TGTGCCAGCAGCCTTACAGGGAGAAACATTCAGTACTTC; CDR3aa: CASSLTGRNIQYF
d_gene: .; abundance: .; j_gene: TRBJ1-3; v_gene: TRBV6-1; CDR3nt: TGTGCCAGCAGTGCACCGACCACAGGCGCTGGAAACACCATATATTTT; CDR3aa: CASSAPTTGAGNTIYF
d_gene: .; abundance: few; j_gene: TRBJ1-4; v_gene: TRBV7-9; CDR3nt: TGTGCCAGCAGCGCTTCCGGGAGGGAAAAACTGTTTTTT; CDR3aa: CASSASGREKLFF
d_gene: .; abundance: .; j_gene: TRBJ1-5; v_gene: TRBV28; CDR3nt: TGTGCCAGCAGTTCTCTGAGTCAGGAAATCAATCAGCCCCAGCATTTT; CDR3aa: CASSSLSQEINQPQHF
d_gene: .; abundance: .; j_gene: TRBJ1-1; v_gene: TRBV5-1; CDR3nt: TGCGCCAGCAGCCGTGGGGCACCCCCGCAGGGGATGAACACTGAAGCTTTCTTT; CDR3aa: CASSRGAPPQGMNTEAFF
d_gene: TRBD2; abundance: few; j_gene: TRBJ2-7; v_gene: TRBV6-4; CDR3nt: TGTGCCAGCAGTGACAATGCTGGCGGGGGCTCCTACGAGCAGTACTTC; CDR3aa: CASSDNAGGGSYEQYF
d_gene: .; abundance: .; j_gene: TRBJ1-5; v_gene: TRBV9; CDR3nt: TGTGCCAGCAGCCCTACCGGGAACTATCAGCCCCAGCATTTT; CDR3aa: CASSPTGNYQPQHF
d_gene: TRBD1; abundance: .; j_gene: TRBJ1-2; v_gene: TRBV7-2; CDR3nt: TGTGCCAGCAGCTCCGACAGGGGGCCTGGGGGCTACACCTTC; CDR3aa: CASSSDRGPGGYTF
d_gene: TRBD1; abundance: .; j_gene: TRBJ1-1; v_gene: TRBV6-6; CDR3nt: TGTGCCAGCAGTCACCTACGGGAGGGGGCCGTAGCTTTCTTT; CDR3aa: CASSHLREGAVAFF
d_gene: TRBD2; abundance: .; j_gene: TRBJ2-5; v_gene: TRBV7-2; CDR3nt: TGTGCCAGCAGCCCAGGACTAGAGGTCCAGTACTTC; CDR3aa: CASSPGLEVQYF
d_gene: TRBD1; abundance: .; j_gene: TRBJ1-4; v_gene: TRBV4-1; CDR3nt: TGCGCCAGCAGCCGAGGACAGGGAGGAAGCACTAATGAAAAACTGTTTTTT; CDR3aa: CASSRGQGGSTNEKLFF
d_gene: TRBD2; abundance: .; j_gene: TRBJ2-7; v_gene: TRBV7-2; CDR3nt: TGTGCCAGCAGCTTGGGGCTAGCGGGAGGGAAGAGCTCCTACGAGCAGTACTTC; CDR3aa: CASSLGLAGGKSSYEQYF
d_gene: TRBD2; abundance: once; j_gene: TRBJ2-1; v_gene: TRBV6-5; CDR3nt: TGTGCCAGCAGTTACTCCGGGACTAGCGTATACAATGAGCAGTTCTTC; CDR3aa: CASSYSGTSVYNEQFF
d_gene: TRBD1; abundance: .; j_gene: TRBJ2-5; v_gene: TRBV6-1; CDR3nt: TGTGCCAGCAGTGAGAGGATCCGGGACAGCCTAGCCCAAGAGACCCAGTACTTC; CDR3aa: CASSERIRDSLAQETQYF
d_gene: .; abundance: .; j_gene: TRBJ2-7; v_gene: TRBV9; CDR3nt: TGTGCCAGCAGCGTAGAGAGGTCCGGGGAGCAGTACTTC; CDR3aa: CASSVERSGEQYF
d_gene: TRBD2; abundance: .; j_gene: TRBJ2-7; v_gene: TRBV4-1; CDR3nt: TGCGCCAGCAGCCAGGAGCCGGGACTAGCGACCTACGAGCAGTACTTC; CDR3aa: CASSQEPGLATYEQYF
d_gene: .; abundance: .; j_gene: TRBJ2-7; v_gene: TRBV6-1; CDR3nt: TGTGCCAGCAGTGAAAGCAGGGCGCCGAACTACGAGCAGTACTTC; CDR3aa: CASSESRAPNYEQYF
d_gene: TRBD2; abundance: .; j_gene: TRBJ2-1; v_gene: TRBV11-1; CDR3nt: TGTGCCAGCAGCCCCGGAGGACTAGCGGGAGGGCCCTATGAGCAGTTCTTC; CDR3aa: CASSPGGLAGGPYEQFF
d_gene: .; abundance: .; j_gene: TRBJ1-4; v_gene: TRBV7-9; CDR3nt: TGTTCCAGCAGCCCCGGACAGACTCAAACTAATGAAAAACTGTTTTTT; CDR3aa: CSSSPGQTQTNEKLFF
d_gene: .; abundance: .; j_gene: TRBJ2-6; v_gene: TRBV19; CDR3nt: TGTGCCAGTAGTATAACGTCGCAGGGGAGTGCGGGCTCTGGGGCCAACGTCCTGACTTTC; CDR3aa: CASSITSQGSAGSGANVLTF
d_gene: .; abundance: once; j_gene: TRBJ2-7; v_gene: TRBV28; CDR3nt: TGTGCCAGCAGCCGAGCGTCCTACGAGCAGTACTTC; CDR3aa: CASSRASYEQYF
d_gene: TRBD2; abundance: .; j_gene: TRBJ2-7; v_gene: TRBV2; CDR3nt: TGTGCCAGCAGGGAACTAGCGTCCTCCTACGAGCAGTACTTC; CDR3aa: CASRELASSYEQYF
d_gene: TRBD1; abundance: .; j_gene: TRBJ1-2; v_gene: TRBV19; CDR3nt: TGTGCCAGTAGCGAACACCGGGACAGGGTTAACTATGGCTACACCTTC; CDR3aa: CASSEHRDRVNYGYTF
d_gene: TRBD2; abundance: .; j_gene: TRBJ2-3; v_gene: TRBV5-1; CDR3nt: TGCGCCAGCAGCTTGGCCGGACTAGCGGGAGTCTCTAGCACAGATACGCAGTATTTT; CDR3aa: CASSLAGLAGVSSTDTQYF
d_gene: TRBD2; abundance: .; j_gene: TRBJ2-3; v_gene: TRBV7-3; CDR3nt: TGTGCCAGCAGCTTAAGCCGGTCTAGCGGGACAGATACGCAGTATTTT; CDR3aa: CASSLSRSSGTDTQYF
d_gene: TRBD1; abundance: .; j_gene: TRBJ2-3; v_gene: TRBV7-8; CDR3nt: TGTGCCAGCAGCTCAACATCAGGGGGCCGAACAGATACGCAGTATTTT; CDR3aa: CASSSTSGGRTDTQYF
d_gene: TRBD2; abundance: .; j_gene: TRBJ2-3; v_gene: TRBV28; CDR3nt: TGTGCCAGCAGTTTTCCCAAGCGGGGGGGCAGGGGGCGTGAGGATACGCAGTATTTT; CDR3aa: CASSFPKRGGRGREDTQYF
d_gene: .; abundance: .; j_gene: TRBJ2-7; v_gene: TRBV2; CDR3nt: TGTGCCAGCAGTGAGGAGGCGGGACCCTCCTACGAGCAGTACTTC; CDR3aa: CASSEEAGPSYEQYF
d_gene: .; abundance: .; j_gene: TRBJ2-5; v_gene: TRBV9; CDR3nt: TGTGCCAGCAGCGTAGGAGGGGGGGCACAAGAGACCCAGTACTTC; CDR3aa: CASSVGGGAQETQYF
d_gene: TRBD2; abundance: once; j_gene: TRBJ2-7; v_gene: TRBV10-3; CDR3nt: TGTGCCATCGCCGGACTAGCGGGGGGGAAAACCTACGAGCAGTACTTC; CDR3aa: CAIAGLAGGKTYEQYF
d_gene: .; abundance: .; j_gene: TRBJ1-5; v_gene: TRBV19; CDR3nt: TGTGCCAGTAGGGACAGTGACTCTAGCAATCAGCCCCAGCATTTT; CDR3aa: CASRDSDSSNQPQHF
d_gene: .; abundance: few; j_gene: TRBJ2-7; v_gene: TRBV5-1; CDR3nt: TGCGCCAGCAGCTTGGGCGGTACCTACGAGCAGTACTTC; CDR3aa: CASSLGGTYEQYF
d_gene: .; abundance: .; j_gene: TRBJ1-1; v_gene: TRBV9; CDR3nt: TGTGCCAGCAGCGTAGTGTCGGGGAACACTGAAGCTTTCTTT; CDR3aa: CASSVVSGNTEAFF
d_gene: TRBD2; abundance: .; j_gene: TRBJ2-5; v_gene: TRBV27; CDR3nt: TGTGCCAGCAGTTTATCGGGAGGGGTGTCCCAGTACTTC; CDR3aa: CASSLSGGVSQYF
d_gene: .; abundance: once; j_gene: TRBJ2-7; v_gene: TRBV5-6; CDR3nt: TGTGCCAGCAGCTTGGGTTCAGGGTGGGACGAGCAGTACTTC; CDR3aa: CASSLGSGWDEQYF
d_gene: .; abundance: .; j_gene: TRBJ1-1; v_gene: TRBV27; CDR3nt: TGTGCCAGCAGTTTATCGACACCCGAGAACACTGAAGCTTTCTTT; CDR3aa: CASSLSTPENTEAFF
d_gene: .; abundance: .; j_gene: TRBJ1-3; v_gene: TRBV12-5; CDR3nt: TGTGCTAGTGACCGACGAACGGGGGGCGGAAACACCATATATTTT; CDR3aa: CASDRRTGGGNTIYF
d_gene: TRBD2; abundance: .; j_gene: TRBJ2-3; v_gene: TRBV7-2; CDR3nt: TGTGCCAGCAGCTTGGGAGCGGGGGGCGGAGATACGCAGTATTTT; CDR3aa: CASSLGAGGGDTQYF
d_gene: TRBD1; abundance: .; j_gene: TRBJ1-2; v_gene: TRBV29-1; CDR3nt: TGCAGCAGCCGACAGGGTGGTTTCAATTATGGCTACACCTTC; CDR3aa: CSSRQGGFNYGYTF
d_gene: TRBD1; abundance: .; j_gene: TRBJ1-3; v_gene: TRBV28; CDR3nt: TGTGCCAGCAGAACCCCCTCCAGGGGGTTGGGTGGAAACACCATATATTTT; CDR3aa: CASRTPSRGLGGNTIYF
d_gene: .; abundance: few; j_gene: TRBJ1-4; v_gene: TRBV27; CDR3nt: TGTGCCAGCAGTCCACGGATAGACACATCTAATGAAAAACTGTTTTTT; CDR3aa: CASSPRIDTSNEKLFF
d_gene: .; abundance: few; j_gene: TRBJ2-1; v_gene: TRBV30; CDR3nt: TGTGCCTGGAGTGGTGGCACAGCCTTCTGGGATGAGCAGTTCTTC; CDR3aa: CAWSGGTAFWDEQFF
d_gene: .; abundance: few; j_gene: TRBJ1-1; v_gene: TRBV5-1; CDR3nt: TGCGCCAGCAACGTAGGGGTCCTTTCGGTGAGCACTGAAGCTTTCTTT; CDR3aa: CASNVGVLSVSTEAFF
d_gene: .; abundance: once; j_gene: TRBJ2-1; v_gene: TRBV5-1; CDR3nt: TGCGCCAGCAGCTTGGGGCCGAACTCCTACAATGAGCAGTTCTTC; CDR3aa: CASSLGPNSYNEQFF
d_gene: .; abundance: .; j_gene: TRBJ1-2; v_gene: TRBV10-3; CDR3nt: TGTGCCATCAGTGAGCCCCCCCAATTCGGCTATGGCTACACCTTC; CDR3aa: CAISEPPQFGYGYTF